These T cell receptor beta chains were read from a single sample in a study of blood T cell repertoires in COVID-19. The table came from immunoSEQ multiplex PCR; TCRdb's copy has only in-frame clones and leaves some out. Among approximately 22,000 clones listed, approximately 92% were seen once. The source material was peripheral blood. Receptors were obtained from a woman in her sixties or seventies with active COVID-19. The CDR3 runs from the conserved cysteine through the conserved F or W. Fields, in order: J gene, V gene, D gene, clone size, CDR3 protein, CDR3 DNA. A D gene is named only where the DNA matches it firmly. Size tells how often a clone was seen (once, few, many) or the class of an expanded clone, and some rows leave it out.

J: TRBJ1-4; V: TRBV5-6; D: -; size: -; CDR3: CASSFGRGREKLFF; DNA: TGTGCCAGCAGCTTTGGCAGGGGACGTGAAAAACTGTTTTTT
J: TRBJ1-4; V: TRBV5-1; D: TRBD1; size: -; CDR3: CASSVRTGRVEKLFF; DNA: TGCGCCAGCAGCGTAAGGACAGGGAGAGTTGAAAAACTGTTTTTT
J: TRBJ1-1; V: TRBV20-1; D: -; size: -; CDR3: CSASRQGSIGAFF; DNA: TGCAGTGCTAGTCGCCAGGGTTCGATCGGAGCTTTCTTT
J: TRBJ2-7; V: TRBV4-3; D: -; size: -; CDR3: CASSQENWASYEQYF; DNA: TGCGCCAGCAGCCAAGAAAACTGGGCATCCTACGAGCAGTACTTC
J: TRBJ2-3; V: TRBV10-3; D: TRBD2; size: -; CDR3: CAIGVAGGQGTDTQYF; DNA: TGTGCCATCGGGGTAGCGGGAGGGCAGGGCACAGATACGCAGTATTTT
J: TRBJ2-4; V: TRBV6-2/TRBV6-3; D: TRBD2; size: -; CDR3: CASSYATGGRNIQYF; DNA: TGTGCCAGCAGTTACGCGACGGGAGGTAGGAACATTCAGTACTTC
J: TRBJ1-3; V: TRBV5-1; D: -; size: -; CDR3: CASSLAGPGNTIYF; DNA: TGCGCCAGCAGCTTGGCAGGGCCTGGAAACACCATATATTTT
J: TRBJ1-6; V: TRBV6-2/TRBV6-3; D: -; size: -; CDR3: CASSPFGHMNSPLHF; DNA: TGTGCCAGCAGCCCGTTCGGACATATGAACTCACCCCTCCACTTT
J: TRBJ2-5; V: TRBV4-2; D: TRBD2; size: -; CDR3: CASSQDLLAGLQETQYF; DNA: TGTGCCAGCAGCCAAGATTTGCTAGCGGGTCTCCAAGAGACCCAGTACTTC
J: TRBJ1-1; V: TRBV28; D: -; size: once; CDR3: CASSLLAGNTEAFF; DNA: TGTGCCAGCAGTTTACTAGCGGGGAACACTGAAGCTTTCTTT
J: TRBJ2-2; V: TRBV11-2; D: TRBD2; size: -; CDR3: CASSFLAGASTGELFF; DNA: TGTGCCAGCAGCTTTCTAGCGGGAGCGTCCACCGGGGAGCTGTTTTTT
J: TRBJ2-1; V: TRBV3-1/TRBV3-2; D: TRBD1; size: -; CDR3: CASSQFLGAGTGAYNEQFF; DNA: TGTGCCAGCAGCCAATTTTTAGGGGCCGGGACAGGGGCCTACAATGAGCAGTTCTTC
J: TRBJ1-4; V: TRBV5-1; D: TRBD1; size: -; CDR3: CASSLAGGEEKLFF; DNA: TGCGCCAGCAGCTTGGCAGGGGGCGAGGAAAAACTGTTTTTT
J: TRBJ1-3; V: TRBV6-2/TRBV6-3; D: -; size: -; CDR3: CASSFTGFGNTIYF; DNA: TGTGCCAGCAGTTTCACAGGGTTTGGAAACACCATATATTTT
J: TRBJ1-2; V: TRBV27; D: TRBD1; size: -; CDR3: CASSLKGRGYGYTF; DNA: TGTGCCAGCAGTTTAAAAGGCAGGGGGTATGGCTACACCTTC
J: TRBJ1-5; V: TRBV30; D: -; size: -; CDR3: CAWSGQINQPQHF; DNA: TGTGCCTGGAGCGGACAGATTAATCAGCCCCAGCATTTT
J: TRBJ2-4; V: TRBV7-9; D: TRBD1; size: -; CDR3: CASSPRTGRAKNIQYF; DNA: TGTGCCAGCAGCCCCCGGACAGGGAGAGCCAAAAACATTCAGTACTTC
J: TRBJ2-5; V: TRBV3-1/TRBV3-2; D: TRBD2; size: once; CDR3: CASSRRTSQETQYF; DNA: TGTGCCAGCAGCCGACGGACTAGCCAAGAGACCCAGTACTTC
J: TRBJ2-7; V: TRBV7-2; D: TRBD1; size: -; CDR3: CASSRDRGYEQYF; DNA: TGTGCCAGCAGCCGGGACAGGGGTTACGAGCAGTACTTC
J: TRBJ1-4; V: TRBV6-4; D: TRBD1; size: -; CDR3: CASSAMDRASGEKLFF; DNA: TGTGCCAGCAGTGCCATGGACAGGGCTTCAGGTGAAAAACTGTTTTTT
J: TRBJ2-4; V: TRBV23-1; D: TRBD1; size: -; CDR3: CASGLGTGGWNIQYF; DNA: TGCGCCAGCGGACTCGGGACAGGGGGATGGAACATTCAGTACTTC
J: TRBJ2-5; V: TRBV4-3; D: TRBD2; size: few; CDR3: CASSQGLAGGETQYF; DNA: TGCGCCAGCAGCCAGGGACTAGCGGGAGGAGAGACCCAGTACTTC
J: TRBJ1-2; V: TRBV5-6; D: -; size: -; CDR3: CASSLDTDYGYTF; DNA: TGTGCCAGCAGCTTGGACACAGACTATGGCTACACCTTC
J: TRBJ2-3; V: TRBV15; D: TRBD2; size: -; CDR3: CATSTPSGGTDTQYF; DNA: TGTGCCACCAGCACACCTAGCGGGGGCACAGATACGCAGTATTTT